Listed below are T cell receptor beta chains from one sample, sequenced in a study of monozygotic twins with inflammatory bowel disease. No DNA is given; TCRdb re-called the 5' RACE reads and lists each CDR3 protein once. Listed are 330,000 or so distinct CDR3 sequences; 2% falls within the top ten. Sample: blood. The receptors stem from a human donor with ulcerative colitis or Crohn's disease, or a healthy co-twin of an affected twin (not recorded which). CDR3s include the opening cysteine and the closing phenylalanine or tryptophan. Each record gives: J gene, V gene, CDR3 protein.

TRBJ1-6	TRBV7-2	CASSRTFSGPYSPLHF
TRBJ2-6	TRBV5-1	CASADDSGANVLTF
TRBJ2-2	TRBV4-1	CASSQTGQSGGELFF
TRBJ2-4	TRBV6-1	CASSVSGGLAKNIQYF
TRBJ1-1	TRBV28	CASTQATGTEAFF
TRBJ1-6	TRBV10-2	CASSESGPMRSPLHF
TRBJ2-1	TRBV7-9	CASSLTISLNNEQFF
TRBJ1-6	TRBV27	CASGRRANSPLHF
TRBJ1-2	TRBV15	CATSSFQGVRGYTF
TRBJ2-1	TRBV11-2	CASSQLGVTYNEQFF
TRBJ2-3	TRBV24-1	CATSLEATQYF
TRBJ2-7	TRBV12-3/TRBV12-4	CASSSDTDYEQYF
TRBJ2-1	TRBV24-1	CATSGTGRWNEQFF
TRBJ1-4	TRBV6-1	CASRDRGREKLFF
TRBJ2-2	TRBV10-3	CAIKESEGLAGKNTGELFF
TRBJ2-1	TRBV27	CASSLTRGVNNEQFF
TRBJ2-5	TRBV29-1	CSVEDLAGQGGGETQHF
TRBJ2-3	TRBV20-1	CSARVNLVDTQYF
TRBJ1-5	TRBV28	CASTSNQPQHF
TRBJ1-2	TRBV5-1	CASGTGGVGYTF
TRBJ1-5	TRBV28	CASTLLGQPNQPQHF
TRBJ2-1	TRBV4-1	CASSQLSSYNEQFF
TRBJ2-7	TRBV5-1	CASSLVQGGNEQYF
TRBJ1-1	TRBV2	CASSSYALNTEAFF
TRBJ2-3	TRBV7-2	CASSSDLFVQYF
TRBJ2-1	TRBV5-1	CASSSWDGIEQFF
TRBJ1-1	TRBV4-3	CASSRTDRQLHTEAFF
TRBJ2-3	TRBV7-2	CASSSVWDTQYF
TRBJ2-2	TRBV20-1	CSPPMDSMNTGELFF
TRBJ1-5	TRBV6-6	CASSYSGVGQPQHF
TRBJ2-1	TRBV7-2	CASSLRAQNNEQFF
TRBJ2-2	TRBV5-1	CASSGASAYTGELFF
TRBJ2-1	TRBV29-1	CSVEGEMSSYNEQFF
TRBJ2-7	TRBV20-1	CSAREPGQRFREQYF
TRBJ1-5	TRBV29-1	CSVEGTGNQPQHF
TRBJ1-2	TRBV7-8	CASSLAIGTGLGYTF
TRBJ2-7	TRBV20-1	CSARSGTGGIYEQYF
TRBJ2-5	TRBV4-3	CASSQVLGETQYF
TRBJ2-7	TRBV10-3	CAISESGTGAYEQYF
TRBJ1-2	TRBV6-5	CASSYREGALLYGYTF
TRBJ2-3	TRBV28	CASRWTGSTDTQYF
TRBJ1-3	TRBV28	CASSVGGKGGNTIYF
TRBJ1-1	TRBV30	CAWSSGTGSFF
TRBJ1-1	TRBV7-9	CASSSSTGNTEAFF
TRBJ2-5	TRBV20-1	CSASPGGSRETQYF
TRBJ2-7	TRBV12-3/TRBV12-4	CASSLSRAHEQYF
TRBJ2-2	TRBV4-3	CASSQVVSTGELFF
TRBJ1-6	TRBV14	CASRGTGGPRGISPLHF
TRBJ1-2	TRBV20-1	CSASPGQPRRNYGYTF
TRBJ2-1	TRBV5-6	CASSFTGSSYNEQFF
TRBJ2-1	TRBV27	CASSLTGFNEQFF
TRBJ1-3	TRBV20-1	CSARAGTRKQTIYF
TRBJ2-2	TRBV20-1	CSAIPSTGKVTGELFF